This TCR beta chain was identified in a study of blood T cells in healthy people across ages. V shed 5 bases and J shed 5 bases, with 16 bases lying between them. In germline, CDR1 is SGHTA, CDR2 FQGNSA. The CDR3 extends over 16 amino acids. The use of a sample-barcoded 5' primer and a J-beta primer mix characterized a second PCR of roughly 6 to 11 cycles. TCRdb reprocessed the 5' RACE reads via MiXCR and lists one record per CDR3 protein. The profile shows more than 650,000 distinct CDR3 sequences, about 26% of them singletons. Another study also made use of these data, one on T cells of mothers and their children.

V is TRBV7-2 and J is TRBJ1-6; perhaps TRBD1 as D (6 bases). This TCR was sampled from a boy aged 5 to 17 in good health. The specimen sequenced was blood. CDR3 in DNA: TGTGCCAGCAGCGAAGGTGGGACACCGGATAATTCACCCCTCCACTTT. Amino acids: CASSEGGTPDNSPLHF. The entire variable domain, with the rest obtained from reference TRBV7-2 and TRBJ1-6, is as follows: GAGVSQSPSNKVTEKGKDVELRCDPISGHTALYWYRQSLGQGLEFLIYFQGNSAPDKSGLPSDRFSAERTGGSVSTLTIQRTQQEDSAVYLCASSEGGTPDNSPLHFGNGTRLTVT.